This T cell receptor (beta chain) emerged from a study of blood T cell repertoires in COVID-19. Study-wide background: The samples span acute and convalescent COVID-19 from the United States, Italy and Spain. Nucleic acid was either cDNA or gDNA, and it came from T cells, B-cell-depleted T cells, or PBMCs.

Methods used by the authors: Reference gene primers were amplified, and this amplification served to estimate nucleated cell counts. Produced via immunoSEQ multiplex PCR; TCRdb's table is partial and in-frame only. D and trimming were read from the DNA, whereas the V and J calls and clone size are those reported in that table. This table has around 270,000 clones, around 90% appearing once. Patients from Seattle were sampled longitudinally, starting during active infection. Source material: peripheral blood. The TCR was taken from a woman in her sixties or seventies with COVID-19, enrolled during active disease.

The CDR3 sequence: CASRASGGRYNEQFF. CDR3 sequence (DNA): TGTGCCAGCAGAGCTAGCGGGGGCAGGTACAATGAGCAGTTCTTC. The chain uses TRBV6-5 and TRBJ2-1, with 10 bases matching TRBD2. CDR1 is MNHEY and CDR2 is SVGAGI in the germline V gene. Germline trimming cut 6 bases from V and 4 bases from J; bases unmatched to any gene: 6. CDR3 length equals 15 residues.